This TCR beta chain was identified in a study of blood T cell repertoires in COVID-19. Overall study: COVID-19 samples from acute and convalescent phases originated in the United States, Italy and Spain. T cells, B-cell-depleted T cells, or PBMCs provided the cDNA or gDNA that served as material.

V shed 5 bases and J shed 12 bases, with 16 bases lying between them. The CDR3 runs to 12 residues. The V gene's germline CDR1 is SEHNR and CDR2 FQNEAQ (reference sequence). In the original processing: From reference gene primer amplification, estimates of nucleated cell counts were derived. TCRdb keeps only in-frame clones here, not all; method: immunoSEQ multiplex PCR. D and trimming were read from the DNA, whereas the V and J calls and clone size are those reported in that table. The profile shows over 85,000 clones, over 65% of them singletons. This clone was detected ten times or more. Sequenced: peripheral blood. The gene calls are TRBV7-9 and TRBJ1-2; D is undetermined. The receptor comes from a woman older than 75 with acute or convalescent COVID-19. For the CDR3, the DNA is TGTGCCAGCAGCCGGCGGGGTGCCCCGGACACCTTC. This encodes CASSRRGAPDTF.